The next 27 T cell receptor beta chains were all read from a single sample in a study of blood T cell repertoires in COVID-19. The table came from immunoSEQ multiplex PCR; TCRdb's copy has only in-frame clones and leaves some out. The sample contains approximately 180,000 clones, approximately 92% of which appear only once. The source material was peripheral blood. Receptor source: a man aged 45-65 years with acute or convalescent COVID-19.

This chain uses TRBV7-8 with TRBJ1-4; D gene unclear. V was trimmed by 4 bases and J by 7 bases, leaving 10 bases between them. CDR3 length: 13 residues. Germline V lookup: CDR1 SGHVS, CDR2 FQNEAQ. CDR3 nucleotides: TGTGCCAGCAGCTCTTGGGCCCTTGAAAAACTGTTTTTT. Protein: CASSSWALEKLFF.

This chain uses TRBV27 with TRBJ1-1; D ambiguous. The CDR3 is 15 residues long. Trimming took off 5 bases at V and 0 bases at J, with 13 bases between the two ends. Germline V gene lookup returns CDR1 MNHEY and CDR2 SMNVEV (reference sequence). CDR3 region: CASSQRTGVNTEAFF. The CDR3 DNA reads as TGTGCCAGCAGTCAAAGGACGGGAGTGAACACTGAAGCTTTCTTT.

The V and J genes are TRBV28 and TRBJ1-2, with 7 bases lining up with TRBD1. The germline V gene encodes CDR1 MDHEN and CDR2 SYDVKM. Germline trimming cut 3 bases from V and 5 bases from J; bases unmatched to any gene: 6. This CDR3 comprises 14 residues. For the CDR3, the DNA is TGTGCCAGCAGTTTCCAGGGGGTCTCTTATGGCTACACCTTC. The encoded protein is CASSFQGVSYGYTF.

The rearrangement links TRBV7-2 to TRBJ1-2, with 7 bases matching TRBD1. V gave up 2 bases and J gave up 0 bases; unmatched junction bases: 3. CDR3 size: 15 residues. Germline CDR1 and CDR2: SGHTA and FQGNSA. In DNA, the CDR3 is TGTGCCAGCAGCTTACAGGACAGGACTAACTATGGCTACACCTTC. Its protein is CASSLQDRTNYGYTF.

The rearrangement links TRBV6-5 to TRBJ2-2; possible D gene TRBD1, 6 bases. The CDR3 runs 11 residues. Trimming removed 9 bases from V and 6 bases from J, with 8 bases in between. Germline values: CDR1 MNHEY, CDR2 SVGAGI. CDR3 in DNA: TGTGCCAGACAGGGCCCCGGGGAGCTGTTTTTT. Translating gives CARQGPGELFF.

This chain connects TRBV12-3 or TRBV12-4 to TRBJ1-5, with D unclear. V was pared by 1 base and J by 3 bases, with 4 bases between. The CDR3 contains 13 residues. As DNA, the CDR3 is TGTGCCAGCAGTTTAGACTACAATCAGCCCCAGCATTTT. Its protein product is CASSLDYNQPQHF.

The DNA of the CDR3 is TGTGCCAGCAGCTTCTGGCGGGACCTAGTCTATGGCTACACCTTC. Its translation is CASSFWRDLVYGYTF. The rearrangement uses TRBV5-5 and TRBJ1-2; D perhaps matches TRBD1 (5 bases). CDR3 size: 15 residues. The germline V gene has CDR1 SGHKS and CDR2 YYEKEE (reference sequence). The V end was cut by 2 bases, the J end by 4 bases, with 15 bases between.

This chain uses TRBV7-2 with TRBJ2-2; TRBD2 matches at 10 bases. The ends lost 5 bases at V and 5 bases at J; junction bases unmatched: 2. CDR1 is SGHTA, CDR2 FQGNSA, per germline. The length of the CDR3 is 14 residues. CDR3 in DNA: TGTGCCAGCAGCATTAGCGGGGGGACCGGGGAGCTGTTTTTT. The encoded protein is CASSISGGTGELFF. Supplemented by reference TRBV7-2 and TRBJ2-2, the full variable domain reads GAGVSQSPSNKVTEKGKDVELRCDPISGHTALYWYRQSLGQGLEFLIYFQGNSAPDKSGLPSDRFSAERTGGSVSTLTIQRTQQEDSAVYLCASSISGGTGELFFGEGSRLTVL.

The rearrangement joins TRBV27 to TRBJ2-3; 9 bases fit TRBD1. Per germline, CDR1 MNHEY and CDR2 SMNVEV (reference sequence). The CDR3 has 15 residues. After removal of 6 bases from V and 2 bases from J, the junction contained 6 bases not matched to a gene. Here the CDR3 DNA reads TGTGCCAGCAGAAAGGACAGGGGCCCCACAGATACGCAGTATTTT. Translation gives CASRKDRGPTDTQYF.

V and J are TRBV27 and TRBJ2-7; no clear D gene. The V end was cut by 7 bases, the J end by 5 bases, with 9 bases between. This CDR3 has 11 residues. CDR1 is MNHEY and CDR2 is SMNVEV in the germline V gene (reference sequence). CDR3 sequence: CASTSGNEQYF. The CDR3 DNA reads TGTGCCAGCACCTCGGGTAACGAGCAGTACTTC.

The CDR3 sequence: CASSSSRAAYGYTF. Written as DNA, the CDR3 is TGTGCCAGCAGCTCCAGCAGGGCGGCCTATGGCTACACCTTC. The gene calls are TRBV7-8 and TRBJ1-2; D is possibly TRBD1 (5 bases). Trimming removed 4 bases from V and 4 bases from J, with 13 bases in between. The CDR3 covers 14 residues. CDR1 SGHVS and CDR2 FQNEAQ come from the germline V gene.

V gene TRBV27 combines with J gene TRBJ2-3, with TRBD2 identical over 8 bases. Germline V gene data show CDR1 as MNHEY and CDR2 as SMNVEV (reference sequence). The ends lost 7 bases at V and 6 bases at J; junction bases unmatched: 15. This CDR3 spans 16 amino acids. The CDR3 loop is CASKVGLASEGDTQYF. The CDR3, as DNA: TGTGCCAGCAAGGTCGGACTAGCCTCCGAGGGGGATACGCAGTATTTT.

The chain has TRBV29-1 and TRBJ2-3; 9 nucleotides agree with TRBD1. CDR1 is SQVTM, CDR2 ANQGSEA, per germline. The CDR3 consists of 13 residues. After removal of 6 bases from V and 3 bases from J, the junction contained 4 bases not matched to a gene. CDR3 loop: CSVTQGATDTQYF. The CDR3 nucleotides are TGCAGCGTCACACAGGGGGCGACAGATACGCAGTATTTT.

This clone was picked up one time. This chain connects TRBV29-1 to TRBJ2-3, with TRBD2 matching over 7 bases. The V gene's germline CDR1 is SQVTM and CDR2 ANQGSEA. Trimming cost V 5 bases and J 0 bases; bases outside gene matches: 2. The CDR3 runs to 13 residues. This chain's CDR3 is CSVSGASTDTQYF. CDR3 sequence (DNA): TGCAGCGTTAGCGGGGCAAGCACAGATACGCAGTATTTT.

This chain joins TRBV18 and TRBJ2-1; 9 nucleotides align to TRBD2. Germline assignment: CDR1 KGHSH and CDR2 LQKENI. V lost 3 bases, J lost 3 bases, and 6 bases stayed unmatched. CDR3 length: 16 amino acids. CDR3 amino acids: CASSPQTSGYYNEQFF. As DNA, the CDR3 is TGTGCCAGCTCACCTCAAACTAGCGGGTACTACAATGAGCAGTTCTTC.

The chain combines TRBV27 with TRBJ1-3, with 9 nucleotides matching TRBD1. The V gene end was trimmed by 5 bases and the J gene end by 5 bases; junction bases not matched to a gene: 7. Looked up from germline, CDR1 is MNHEY and CDR2 is SMNVEV (reference sequence). The CDR3 covers 15 residues. The CDR3 is CASSPGTGLRNTIYF. In nucleotides, the CDR3 is TGTGCCAGCAGTCCAGGGACAGGGCTGCGAAACACCATATATTTT.

This clone has a handful of counts. The V gene is TRBV7-2, the J gene TRBJ1-2, with 9 positions matching TRBD1. Germline V gives CDR1 SGHTA, CDR2 FQGNSA. CDR3 length: 14 residues. V shed 5 bases and J 4 bases; nucleotides not matched to a gene: 5. The CDR3 region is CASSPGTGSYGYTF. DNA for the CDR3: TGTGCCAGCAGCCCCGGGACAGGGTCCTATGGCTACACCTTC.

This chain joins TRBV2 and TRBJ1-2, with TRBD1 matching 7 bases. The ends lost 7 bases at V and 8 bases at J; junction bases unmatched: 16. Germline V gene lookup returns CDR1 SNHLY and CDR2 FYNNEI. The length of the CDR3 is 15 residues. The CDR3 coding sequence is TGTGCCAGCATCCCTGGACAGGCAAACCCTCGGGGCTACACCTTC. Residues: CASIPGQANPRGYTF.

This clone was observed a single time. The CDR3 nucleotides read TGTGCCAGCAGCTTAGGAAGGGGCAGAGAGGAGACCCAGTACTTC. Translation gives CASSLGRGREETQYF. The chain recombines TRBV5-8 with TRBJ2-5; D may be TRBD1 (5 bases). Looked up from germline, CDR1 is SGHTS and CDR2 is YDEGEE. This CDR3 has 15 amino acids. The V and J ends lost 2 bases and 5 bases respectively, with 16 bases between them. Drawing the rest from reference TRBV5-8 and TRBJ2-5, the complete variable domain is EAGVTQSPTHLIKTRGQQATLRCSPISGHTSVYWYQQALGLGLQFLLWYDEGEERNRGNFPPRFSGRQFPNYSSELNVNALELEDSALYLCASSLGRGREETQYFGPGTRLLVL.

The chain employs TRBV5-5 and TRBJ1-5; D possibly corresponds to TRBD1 (6 bases). The CDR3 totals 15 residues. Trimming stripped 4 bases from V and 3 bases from J, with 14 bases between. Germline assignment: CDR1 SGHKS and CDR2 YYEKEE (reference sequence). The CDR3 nucleotides read TGTGCCAGCAGCGAGTTTACAGGGAACAATCAGCCCCAGCATTTT. This gives the protein CASSEFTGNNQPQHF.

This clone appeared once. This chain links TRBV6-5 with TRBJ2-7, with D possibly being TRBD2 (5 bases). Germline CDR1 reads MNHEY; CDR2 reads SVGAGI. The CDR3 runs 13 residues. V was shortened by 0 bases and J by 4 bases, with 7 bases between the two germline ends. CDR3 coding DNA: TGTGCCAGCAGTTACTCTAGCGCATACGAGCAGTACTTC. Its protein product is CASSYSSAYEQYF.

J is TRBJ1-5 and V is TRBV5-8; TRBD1 is a possible D gene (6 bases). V lost 7 bases and J lost 5, with 7 bases in between. CDR3 size: 11 residues. Germline lookup yields CDR1 SGHTS and CDR2 YDEGEE. The CDR3 loop reads CASRTDQPQHF. DNA for the CDR3: TGTGCCAGCCGGACAGATCAGCCCCAGCATTTT.

This clone appeared a single time. The V gene is TRBV6-1, the J gene TRBJ1-5; TRBD1 is a possible D gene (6 bases). There are 18 residues in the CDR3. Trimming removed 0 bases at V and 0 bases at J, with 15 bases between. CDR1 MNHNS and CDR2 SASEGT come from the germline V gene. Written as DNA, the CDR3 is TGTGCCAGCAGTGAAGCCCTGGACAGCCTTTATAGCAATCAGCCCCAGCATTTT. Its translation: CASSEALDSLYSNQPQHF.

The rearrangement links TRBV7-2 to TRBJ1-1, with D possibly TRBD1 on 5 matching bases. The V and J ends lost 0 bases and 3 bases respectively, with 8 bases between them. From germline, CDR1 is SGHTA and CDR2 FQGNSA. The CDR3 spans 14 residues. The CDR3 coding sequence is TGTGCCAGCAGCTTAGCGCGGGGGTACACTGAAGCTTTCTTT. Protein product: CASSLARGYTEAFF.

Written as DNA, the CDR3 is TGTGCCAGCAGCTTCCCTGGAGCGGGGAAAAACAATGAGCAGTTCTTC. Translating gives CASSFPGAGKNNEQFF. This sequence joins TRBV7-2 and TRBJ2-1; the match to TRBD2 covers 7 bases. V trimming: 3 bases; J trimming: 5 bases; junction bases outside the gene matches: 10. The germline V gene has CDR1 SGHTA and CDR2 FQGNSA. This CDR3 contains 16 residues.

The J gene is TRBJ2-5, the V gene TRBV9; 11 positions match TRBD2. Germline V gives CDR1 SGDLS, CDR2 YYNGEE. Trimming at V came to 4 bases and at J to 5 bases, leaving 10 bases not matched to a gene. The CDR3 covers 16 residues. The CDR3, as DNA: TGTGCCAGCAGCTCCGGGACTAGCGGTTTGGGGGAGACCCAGTACTTC. Translated, it gives CASSSGTSGLGETQYF.

CDR3 region: CASLGTLNTEAFF. CDR3 coding DNA: TGCGCCAGTTTAGGGACACTCAACACTGAAGCTTTCTTT. V and J are TRBV10-2 and TRBJ1-1; D is possibly TRBD1 (6 bases). Germline V gene sequence: CDR1 WSHSY, CDR2 SAAADI. V was pared by 9 bases and J by 2 bases, with 13 bases between. The CDR3 is 13 amino acids.